Detailed here is one TCR beta chain. Isolated RNA was reverse transcribed into cDNA used as the sequencing template. TCRdb keeps only in-frame clones here, not all; method: immunoSEQ multiplex PCR. The sample has roughly 10,000 clones, approximately 60% seen once. This sample stems from a study of CD8+ T cells in alopecia areata. The length of the CDR3 is 15 residues. Germline CDR1 reads SEHNR; CDR2 reads FQNEAQ (reference sequence). Trimming at V came to 1 base and at J to 7 bases, leaving 4 bases not matched to a gene. Specimens obtained from alopecia areata patients comprised lesional scalp punch biopsies and peripheral blood.

Specimen: skin, collected at week 0. The TCR originated in a human donor with alopecia areata. V gene TRBV7-9 combines with J gene TRBJ1-5, with 10 bases identical to TRBD1. This CDR3 reads CASSLGTGGGQPQHF. The CDR3, as DNA: TGTGCCAGCAGCTTAGGGACAGGGGGAGGGCAGCCCCAGCATTTT.